One and the same sample provided the 16 T cell receptor beta chains below, sequenced in a study of shared clonotypes between healthy human individuals. Libraries were prepared by immunoSEQ multiplex PCR; TCRdb keeps only in-frame clonotypes and omits some of them. The sample gives 2 million to 2.5 million clones, about 90% of which show up once; 0.3% to 0.45% is in the top ten. The sequencing sample was made of naive CD4+ T cells from PBMCs. Subset in this sample: CD45RA+ positively selected. The receptors were gathered from a man between 18 and 29 years old in good health. Some clones in this sample may be carry-over from other donors' samples.

The chain has TRBV5-8 and TRBJ1-4, with D possibly matching TRBD1 (5 bases). Germline CDR1 and CDR2: SGHTS and YDEGEE. V lost 4 bases and J 7 bases, leaving 17 bases between the germline ends. This CDR3 has 15 residues. CDR3 in amino acids: CASSGLGGLGEKLFF. Here the CDR3 DNA reads TGTGCCAGCAGCGGTTTGGGGGGATTGGGTGAAAAACTGTTTTTT.

Only one count was recorded for this clone. The chain couples TRBV5-1 to TRBJ2-1; TRBD2 matches at 10 bases. V trimming: 6 bases; J trimming: 4 bases; junction bases outside the gene matches: 10. This CDR3 contains 16 residues. Germline lookup yields CDR1 SGHRS and CDR2 YFSETQ. The CDR3 DNA reads TGCGCCAGCACCCTAGGGCTAGCGGGGGCTTACAATGAGCAGTTCTTC. Translated: CASTLGLAGAYNEQFF.

J is TRBJ1-4 and V is TRBV6-1; D is unresolved. The CDR3 loop spans 17 amino acids. Germline lookup yields CDR1 MNHNS and CDR2 SASEGT. V lost 0 bases and J lost 7, with 18 bases in between. CDR3 sequence: CASSEALLEQESEKLFF. The CDR3 DNA sequence: TGTGCCAGCAGTGAAGCGCTGTTGGAGCAGGAATCTGAAAAACTGTTTTTT.

The chain has TRBV5-1 and TRBJ2-4; D is ambiguous. The germline gives CDR1 SGHRS, CDR2 YFSETQ. The CDR3 has 16 residues. V lost 0 bases to trimming and J lost 0 bases, with 10 bases between them. The CDR3 nucleotides are TGCGCCAGCAGCTTGGGGCCCACAGTAGCCAAAAACATTCAGTACTTC. Translation: CASSLGPTVAKNIQYF.

V and J are TRBV6-5 and TRBJ1-5, with a possible D match to TRBD1 (6 bases). There are 13 residues in the CDR3. CDR1 MNHEY and CDR2 SVGAGI come from the germline V gene. V lost 8 bases and J lost 3, with 11 bases in between. CDR3 sequence (DNA): TGTGCCAGCTCCCAGGGGCACAATCAGCCCCAGCATTTT. It encodes CASSQGHNQPQHF.

The V and J genes are TRBV19 and TRBJ1-1, with D unclear. This CDR3 is built from 14 residues. With 5 bases removed from V and 6 bases from J, the gap between germline ends came to 16 bases. Germline V gene data show CDR1 as LNHDA and CDR2 as SQIVND (reference sequence). The CDR3 sequence is CASSSYPPVAEAFF. Here the CDR3 DNA reads TGTGCCAGTAGTTCCTATCCTCCGGTGGCTGAAGCTTTCTTT.

This clone appeared a few times. The V call is TRBV7-9, the J call TRBJ2-7, with D maybe TRBD1 (5 bases). Germline V CDR1 and CDR2: SEHNR, FQNEAQ (reference sequence). The CDR3 runs 14 residues. Trimming cost V 2 bases and J 3 bases, with 11 bases left between them. The CDR3 DNA reads as TGTGCCAGCAGCTTAAAGGGGTATGGCTACGAGCAGTACTTC. As protein: CASSLKGYGYEQYF. Variable domain in full (rest from reference TRBV7-9 and TRBJ2-7): DTGVSQNPRHKITKRGQNVTFRCDPISEHNRLYWYRQTLGQGPEFLTYFQNEAQLEKSRLLSDRFSAERPKGSFSTLEIQRTEQGDSAMYLCASSLKGYGYEQYFGPGTRLTVT.

The rearrangement uses TRBV2 and TRBJ2-1; the D gene is possibly TRBD2 (7 bases). Looked up from germline, CDR1 is SNHLY and CDR2 is FYNNEI. CDR3 length: 12 amino acids. The germline V and J ends were trimmed by 6 bases and 12 bases, with 15 bases remaining between them. The CDR3 nucleotides read TGTGCCAGCAGAGGGGGGGTCGGGGTGCAGTTCTTC. This sequence encodes CASRGGVGVQFF.

The chain couples TRBV5-4 to TRBJ2-2; possible D gene TRBD2, 6 bases. Per the germline V gene, CDR1 is SGHNT and CDR2 is YYREEE (reference sequence). There are 15 residues in the CDR3. The V end was cut by 0 bases, the J end by 4 bases, with 10 bases between. CDR3 bases: TGTGCCAGCAGCTTGGCTAGCGTCTCCACCGGGGAGCTGTTTTTT. Its protein product is CASSLASVSTGELFF.

V usage is TRBV5-6 and J usage is TRBJ2-3; 12 nucleotides match TRBD2. CDR1 is SGHDT and CDR2 is YYEEEE in the germline V gene. Trimming at V came to 2 bases and at J to 2 bases, leaving 9 bases not matched to a gene. This CDR3 comprises 18 residues. The CDR3 DNA reads as TGTGCCAGCAGCTTATGGCTAGCGGGAGGGCGACACACAGATACGCAGTATTTT. This sequence encodes CASSLWLAGGRHTDTQYF. The full variable domain, in which reference TRBV5-6 and TRBJ2-3 provide the parts outside the CDR3, is DAGVTQSPTHLIKTRGQQVTLRCSPKSGHDTVSWYQQALGQGPQFIFQYYEEEERQRGNFPDRFSGHQFPNYSSELNVNALLLGDSALYLCASSLWLAGGRHTDTQYFGPGTRLTVL.

The V gene is TRBV28, the J gene TRBJ1-3; TRBD1 matches 7 bases. J gave up 0 bases and V 2 bases, and 7 bases lay outside the gene matches. The germline gives CDR1 MDHEN, CDR2 SYDVKM. The length of the CDR3 is 17 residues. CDR3 sequence: CASSLALGTDSGNTIYF. CDR3 DNA: TGTGCCAGCAGTTTAGCGCTGGGGACAGACTCTGGAAACACCATATATTTT. The whole variable domain, filled in from reference TRBV28 and TRBJ1-3, reads DVKVTQSSRYLVKRTGEKVFLECVQDMDHENMFWYRQDPGLGLRLIYFSYDVKMKEKGDIPEGYSVSREKKERFSLILESASTNQTSMYLCASSLALGTDSGNTIYFGEGSWLTVV.

The chain couples TRBV18 to TRBJ1-3; D is uncertain. The CDR3 has 16 amino acids. In germline, CDR1 is KGHSH, CDR2 LQKENI. V lost 1 base and J 0 bases, leaving 10 bases between the germline ends. The CDR3 loop is CASSPRSGDSGNTIYF. For the CDR3, the DNA is TGTGCCAGCTCACCACGCTCCGGGGACTCTGGAAACACCATATATTTT. Combining the CDR3 with reference TRBV18 and TRBJ1-3 gives the whole variable domain NAGVMQNPRHLVRRRGQEARLRCSPMKGHSHVYWYRQLPEEGLKFMVYLQKENIIDESGMPKERFSAEFPKEGPSILRIQQVVRGDSAAYFCASSPRSGDSGNTIYFGEGSWLTVV.

This chain connects TRBV18 to TRBJ2-6; D gene uncertain. The germline CDR1 and CDR2 sequences are KGHSH and LQKENI. V was cut by 2 bases and J by 0 bases, with 11 bases left in between. The CDR3 loop spans 17 amino acids. CDR3 amino acids: CASSPWQHSSGANVLTF. In DNA, the CDR3 is TGTGCCAGCTCACCATGGCAGCATAGCTCTGGGGCCAACGTCCTGACTTTC.

The V call is TRBV7-3, the J call TRBJ1-1, with TRBD1 matching 11 bases. J lost 9 bases, V lost 5 bases, and 8 bases had no gene match. The germline V gene has CDR1 SGHTA and CDR2 FQGTGA. The CDR3 is made up of 14 amino acids. The CDR3: CASSPTRTGGKAFF. In DNA form, the CDR3 reads TGTGCCAGCAGCCCTACAAGGACAGGGGGCAAAGCTTTCTTT.

The genes are TRBV28 and TRBJ2-3, with 7 bases that match TRBD2. Germline V gene lookup returns CDR1 MDHEN and CDR2 SYDVKM. The CDR3 extends over 12 amino acids. V lost 2 bases and J lost 8; bases outside the gene matches: 1. The CDR3, as DNA: TGTGCCAGCAGTTTACCTAGCGGTACGCAGTATTTT. As protein: CASSLPSGTQYF.

This chain connects TRBV15 to TRBJ1-4, with D maybe TRBD1 (5 bases). Trimming removed 4 bases from V and 7 bases from J, with 13 bases in between. This CDR3 region has 14 residues. CDR1 and CDR2 (germline): LNHNV, YYDKDF (reference sequence). Here the CDR3 reads CATSTRTLGEKLFF. Here the CDR3 DNA reads TGTGCCACCAGCACTCGGACACTCGGTGAAAAACTGTTTTTT.